Following are 9 T cell receptor beta chains from one sample sequenced in a study of tumor-infiltrating lymphocytes in primary liver carcinoma. Synthesis of TCR beta cDNA was carried out from about 0.55 ug total RNA with a constant-region primer. Three nested multiplex PCR rounds, a slightly modified ARM-PCR, produced the libraries for TCR beta. Investigators reported that the first two PCR rounds, at roughly 10 cycles each, used TRBV1-TRBV30 forward primers with a C-beta reverse primer. Via MiXCR, TCRdb re-called the multiplex PCR reads, giving one row per CDR3 protein. The data contain 85,000 to 100,000 distinct CDR3 sequences, just under 70% of them seen just once; the ten biggest clones take up under 30%. Investigators took RNA and DNA out together from approximately 22-30 mg of unsorted bulk tissue. Sequences were obtained from tumor-adjacent normal liver tissue. These receptors all come from a man in his forties with primary liver carcinoma and hepatitis B virus infection.

Points on this clonotype: The conserved phenylalanine or tryptophan is not found at the CDR3 terminus, so this likely reflects a read error. This sequence joins TRBV13 and TRBJ2-7; D could derive from TRBD1 or TRBD2 (5 bases each). This CDR3 comprises 15 residues. CDR1 and CDR2 (germline): PRHDT, FYEKMQ (reference sequence). V was trimmed by 9 bases and J by 0 bases, leaving 18 bases between them. The CDR3 nucleotides are TGTGCCAGAAGCCCCCTGGCAGGGAGCTCCTACGAGCAGTACTTG. It is translated as CARSPLAGSSYEQYL.

This clonotype came up once. Because it lacks the conserved phenylalanine or tryptophan at the end, this CDR3 is likely a read error. The chain couples TRBV11-1 to TRBJ2-7, with D perhaps given as TRBD1 or TRBD2 (5 bases each). The CDR3 spans 13 residues. CDR1 and CDR2 from the germline V gene are SGHAT and FQDESV (reference sequence). CDR3 residues: CGSSLQWGSEQYI. The CDR3 DNA reads as TGTGGCAGCAGCCTTCAATGGGGGTCCGAGCAGTACATC.

This clonotype was recorded at least ten times. The genes are TRBV14 and TRBJ1-5; tentatively, D is TRBD1 (5 bases). CDR1 is SGHDN, CDR2 FVKESK, per germline. There are 15 residues in the CDR3. Trimming shortened V by 4 bases and J by 0 bases, and 10 bases separated the two germline ends. The CDR3 loop is CASSPRGASNQPQHF. CDR3 in DNA: TGTGCCAGCAGCCCCCGTGGGGCTAGCAATCAGCCCCAGCATTTT.

Notes on this clonotype: A much larger clone sits a single nucleotide away, making a read error possible. The V call is TRBV6-6, the J call TRBJ2-7, with D perhaps TRBD1 (6 bases). The CDR3 loop spans 14 amino acids. The germline gives CDR1 MNHNY, CDR2 SVGAGI (reference sequence). CDR3 DNA sequence: TGTGACAGCAGGGGATATAGGTTTGCCTACGAGCAGTACTTC. Encoded protein: CDSRGYRFAYEQYF.

About this clonotype: A junction end diverges from the germline sequence, so it may reflect a read error. This sequence joins TRBV4-1 and TRBJ2-7, with D possibly being TRBD2 (5 bases). Germline CDR1 MGHRA, CDR2 YSYEKL. The CDR3 runs to 15 residues. The CDR3 here is CASSLSEGSRDVQYF. The CDR3 coding sequence is TGCGCCAGTAGCCTAAGCGAGGGCAGTCGTGACGTGCAGTACTTC.

Worth noting for this clonotype: A much larger clone lies a single base off, so this may be a read error. Likely a read error: the CDR3 ends without its conserved phenylalanine or tryptophan. V is TRBV10-2 and J is TRBJ2-2, with D perhaps matching TRBD2 (5 bases). The CDR3 totals 17 residues. Trimming shortened V by 4 bases and J by 6 bases, and 21 bases separated the two germline ends. Germline loops: CDR1 WSHSY, CDR2 SAAADI. CDR3 sequence (DNA): TGCGCCAGCAGTGTAATCTTACTAGTCTCCCTGGCCGGGGAGCTGTTTTAT. This codes for CASSVILLVSLAGELFY.

The chain employs TRBV28 and TRBJ2-2, with a possible D match to TRBD1 (6 bases). Germline V gene lookup returns CDR1 MDHEN and CDR2 SYDVKM. The ends were cut back, 7 bases at V and 1 base at J, with 10 bases in the middle. CDR3 length equals 14 residues. The DNA of the CDR3 is TGTGCCAGCATGAGGGGACAGAACACCGGGGAGCTGTTTTTT. It encodes CASMRGQNTGELFF.

With regard to this clonotype: A junction end diverges from the germline sequence, so it may reflect a read error. The chain is built from TRBV4-1 and TRBJ2-7; 9 bases map to TRBD1. CDR1 and CDR2 (germline): MGHRA, YSYEKL. The CDR3 is made up of 14 amino acids. CDR3 sequence: CAISQGDRAYKQYF. The CDR3 region has the DNA TGCGCCATCAGCCAAGGGGACAGGGCCTACAAGCAGTACTTC.

About this clonotype: The CDR3 carries no conserved terminal phenylalanine or tryptophan, so it likely arises from a read error. The chain employs TRBV11-2 and TRBJ1-5; perhaps TRBD1 as D (6 bases). Deletions cut 4 bases from V and 0 bases from J, with 13 bases between. The CDR3 is 16 amino acids. Germline lookup yields CDR1 SGHAT and CDR2 FQNNGV. CDR3 loop: CASSWAGGHSNQPQHI. As DNA, the CDR3 is TGTGCCAGCAGCTGGGCGGGGGGACATAGCAATCAGCCCCAGCATATT.